The 28 T cell receptor beta chains reported below all come from one sample, sequenced in a study of beta chain features in type 1 diabetes. Findings of the study overall: Researchers report that Type 1 diabetes patients had moderately but significantly shorter TCRB CDR3s across all four CD4+ subsets.

The antigens of these receptors remain unknown. As every portion of the isolated RNA was reverse transcribed, the sequencing read expressed TCRB transcripts. TCRdb's copy holds only in-frame clones and misses some; the assay was immunoSEQ multiplex PCR. Of around 710,000 clones in the sample, around an eighth were seen once. Specimen: naive CD4+ T cells from blood. The receptors were sampled from a man younger than 40 with type 1 diabetes.

This clone was counted between two and nine times. The gene calls are TRBV19 and TRBJ2-3, with 7 bases lining up with TRBD1. CDR1 is LNHDA and CDR2 is SQIVND in the germline V gene (reference sequence). V dropped 6 bases and J dropped 2; count of bases not matched to a gene: 11. The CDR3 runs to 16 residues. CDR3 nucleotide sequence: TGTGCCAGTAGCTCCGACAGGGAGCAATACACAGATACGCAGTATTTT. Amino acids: CASSSDREQYTDTQYF.

The chain joins TRBV9 to TRBJ1-2; the D gene is possibly TRBD1 (5 bases). Trimming took 0 bases from V and 8 from J, leaving 17 bases between them. Germline V gives CDR1 SGDLS, CDR2 YYNGEE. This CDR3 comprises 15 residues. The CDR3 region has the DNA TGTGCCAGCAGCGTAGAATCGGGACGGAGTGGGGGCTACACCTTC. This sequence encodes CASSVESGRSGGYTF.

The chain combines TRBV5-4 with TRBJ2-1; 14 bases agree with TRBD2. The CDR3 is 17 amino acids. J was trimmed by 7 bases and V by 2 bases; bases with no gene match: 8. Germline loops: CDR1 SGHNT, CDR2 YYREEE (reference sequence). CDR3 sequence: CASSFRLAGGRRNEQFF. For the CDR3, the DNA is TGTGCCAGCAGCTTCCGACTAGCGGGGGGGCGTAGAAATGAGCAGTTCTTC.

V is TRBV7-6 and J is TRBJ1-3; tentatively, D is TRBD1 (5 bases). The V end was cut by 4 bases, the J end by 0 bases, with 13 bases between. The CDR3 has 16 amino acids. Germline CDR1 and CDR2: SGHVS and FNYEAQ. This CDR3 reads CASSSFREHSGNTIYF. The DNA for the CDR3 is TGTGCCAGCAGCTCCTTCAGGGAACACTCTGGAAACACCATATATTTT.

Only a few counts were recorded for this clone. This chain uses TRBV19 with TRBJ1-5; D ambiguous. The CDR3 is 14 amino acids. Germline CDR1 and CDR2: LNHDA and SQIVND (reference sequence). V lost 3 bases and J lost 0, with 6 bases in between. This CDR3 is CASSMWPSNQPQHF. The CDR3, as DNA: TGTGCCAGTAGTATGTGGCCTAGCAATCAGCCCCAGCATTTT.

CDR3 amino acids: CATRDTLGTDTQYF. The CDR3 DNA follows: TGTGCCACTAGGGACACCCTCGGCACAGATACGCAGTATTTT. J is TRBJ2-3 and V is TRBV19, with D possibly being TRBD1 (6 bases). The V end lost 10 bases, the J end lost 1 base, and 15 bases lay between the germline ends. The CDR3 spans 14 residues. Germline CDR1 is LNHDA and CDR2 is SQIVND (reference sequence).

This clone was picked up a small number of times. V usage is TRBV9 and J usage is TRBJ2-5, with TRBD1 matching 7 bases. The CDR3 is 14 residues long. The ends lost 0 bases at V and 5 bases at J; junction bases unmatched: 4. The germline gives CDR1 SGDLS, CDR2 YYNGEE. The CDR3 sequence is CASSVAQGWETQYF. The DNA of the CDR3 is TGTGCCAGCAGCGTAGCACAGGGGTGGGAGACCCAGTACTTC.

This clone was picked up a small number of times. This chain joins TRBV2 and TRBJ2-2; 7 nucleotides line up with TRBD1. Germline V CDR1 and CDR2: SNHLY, FYNNEI. The CDR3 runs 14 residues. The junction had 7 bases not matched to a gene; V was cut back by 7 bases and J by 5 bases. The CDR3 sequence: CASTLGRGTGELFF. The CDR3 DNA sequence: TGTGCCAGCACCCTGGGCAGGGGGACCGGGGAGCTGTTTTTT.

This chain connects TRBV4-1 to TRBJ1-6; 7 nucleotides agree with TRBD1. The V segment lost 0 bases and the J segment 2 bases; nucleotides outside the gene matches: 4. CDR3 length equals 17 residues. Germline CDR1 reads MGHRA; CDR2 reads YSYEKL. CDR3 DNA: TGCGCCAGCAGCCAAGAGTCAGGGGGAACCTATAATTCACCCCTCCACTTT. Amino acid sequence: CASSQESGGTYNSPLHF.

This clone has just a few counts. In DNA, the CDR3 is TGTGCCATCAGAACCGGGACTTCTAACACCGGGGAGCTGTTTTTT. Translating gives CAIRTGTSNTGELFF. The genes are TRBV10-3 and TRBJ2-2; D might be TRBD2 (6 bases). CDR3 length: 15 amino acids. Between the trimmed V and J ends, which lost 6 bases and 2 bases, there was a span of 13 bases. Germline assignment: CDR1 ENHRY and CDR2 SYGVKD.

A few counts support this clone. The chain links TRBV7-9 to TRBJ2-3; D unclear. CDR1 and CDR2 (germline): SEHNR, FQNEAQ (reference sequence). Trimming took off 1 base at V and 3 bases at J, with 8 bases between the two ends. The CDR3 runs 14 residues. The CDR3 DNA reads TGTGCCAGCAGCTTAGTATTCAAGACAGATACGCAGTATTTT. Its protein product is CASSLVFKTDTQYF.

V is TRBV7-9 and J is TRBJ1-4; 7 positions match TRBD1. Germline V gene sequence: CDR1 SEHNR, CDR2 FQNEAQ (reference sequence). V dropped 1 base and J dropped 6; count of bases not matched to a gene: 5. The CDR3 is 15 residues long. CDR3 in DNA: TGTGCCAGCAGCTTAGAACGACAGGGCCATGAAAAACTGTTTTTT. It translates to CASSLERQGHEKLFF.

This clone was counted a few times. The chain recombines TRBV10-3 with TRBJ2-7, with 7 nucleotides matching TRBD1. The V segment lost 0 bases and the J segment 6 bases; nucleotides outside the gene matches: 8. The CDR3 is made up of 15 amino acids. Germline CDR1 ENHRY, CDR2 SYGVKD. The CDR3 region is CAISESRDSGPEQYF. CDR3 nucleotide sequence: TGTGCCATCAGTGAGTCGAGGGACAGTGGCCCCGAGCAGTACTTC.

This clone has a handful of counts. This sample also contains other DNA sequences that code for the same CDR3. The chain couples TRBV6-5 to TRBJ2-5; the match to TRBD2 covers 8 bases. Germline-derived CDR1 and CDR2 are MNHEY and SVGAGI. V lost 0 bases, J lost 5 bases, and 5 bases stayed unmatched. This CDR3 is built from 15 residues. For the CDR3, the DNA is TGTGCCAGCAGTTACTCTGCGGGGGGCCAGGAGACCCAGTACTTC. Protein: CASSYSAGGQETQYF.

This clone was counted between two and nine times. The V call is TRBV7-9, the J call TRBJ2-7; TRBD2 might be the D (5 bases). The germline CDR1 and CDR2 sequences are SEHNR and FQNEAQ (reference sequence). V was clipped by 0 bases and J by 12 bases, with 12 bases between them. CDR3 length equals 12 residues. CDR3 in amino acids: CASSLAEAVVYF. In DNA form, the CDR3 reads TGTGCCAGCAGCTTAGCGGAGGCAGTGGTGTACTTC.

This clone occurred a few times. This chain joins TRBV5-1 and TRBJ2-7; D not certain. The CDR3 has 15 residues. The V gene's germline CDR1 is SGHRS and CDR2 YFSETQ. V shed 1 base and J shed 5 bases, with 16 bases lying between them. The CDR3 region is CASSLRAGSTHEQYF. CDR3 sequence (DNA): TGCGCCAGCAGCTTGAGAGCAGGTTCGACCCACGAGCAGTACTTC.

To note about this clone: Germline is not matched at one junction end, which may reflect a read error. The chain uses TRBV23-1 and TRBJ1-4; D is undetermined. TRBV23-1 counts as an open reading frame of uncertain function. This CDR3 region has 19 residues. CDR3 DNA: TGCGCCAGCAGTCAATCGCGCGCGGTCGAACGTGCAACTACTGAAAAACTGTTTTTT. This gives the protein CASSQSRAVERATTEKLFF.

A remark on this clone: Additional DNA sequences in this sample encode the identical CDR3. The genes are TRBV29-1 and TRBJ2-3; no clear D. This CDR3 has 12 residues. The germline V gene has CDR1 SQVTM and CDR2 ANQGSEA. Trimming took 5 bases from V and 2 from J, leaving 8 bases between them. The CDR3 DNA reads as TGCAGCGTTCTGACGGCCACAGATACGCAGTATTTT. It encodes CSVLTATDTQYF.

The chain joins TRBV7-9 to TRBJ2-5, with 7 bases that match TRBD2. The CDR3 contains 15 residues. V lost 3 bases and J lost 2; bases outside the gene matches: 6. Germline V gene sequence: CDR1 SEHNR, CDR2 FQNEAQ (reference sequence). CDR3: CASSFGGGAQETQYF. The DNA of the CDR3 is TGTGCCAGCAGCTTCGGCGGGGGTGCACAAGAGACCCAGTACTTC.

The sample holds a few counts of this clone. The chain links TRBV4-3 to TRBJ2-3; TRBD2 matches 10 bases. CDR1 is LGHNA and CDR2 is YSLEER in the germline V gene. V dropped 1 base and J dropped 1; count of bases not matched to a gene: 8. This CDR3 has 18 amino acids. The CDR3 DNA reads TGCGCCAGCAGCCAAGTGTGGGCTAGCGGGGGCCGCACAGATACGCAGTATTTT. It is translated as CASSQVWASGGRTDTQYF.

The chain uses TRBV4-3 and TRBJ2-7, with 11 bases that match TRBD2. Germline V lookup: CDR1 LGHNA, CDR2 YSLEER. After removal of 1 base from V and 3 bases from J, the junction contained 2 bases not matched to a gene. The CDR3 sequence is 15 residues long. CDR3 sequence: CASSQATSGGYEQYF. The CDR3, as DNA: TGCGCCAGCAGCCAAGCAACTAGCGGGGGCTACGAGCAGTACTTC.

This clone came up a few times. The chain is built from TRBV19 and TRBJ1-2; 9 bases fit TRBD1. This CDR3 is 12 amino acids long. V trimming: 6 bases; J trimming: 4 bases; junction bases outside the gene matches: 0. CDR1 and CDR2 from the germline V gene are LNHDA and SQIVND (reference sequence). CDR3 nucleotide sequence: TGTGCCAGTAGGACAGGGGGCTATGGCTACACCTTC. The encoded protein is CASRTGGYGYTF.

This clone was observed a handful of times. The rearrangement uses TRBV7-2 and TRBJ2-7, with D tentatively TRBD1 or TRBD2 (6 bases each). Per germline, CDR1 SGHTA and CDR2 FQGNSA. This CDR3 is built from 14 residues. With 0 bases removed from V and 5 bases from J, the gap between germline ends came to 11 bases. The CDR3 DNA is TGTGCCAGCAGCTTAGCGGGGGGCTCTCACGAGCAGTACTTC. Encoded protein: CASSLAGGSHEQYF.

There are a few counts of this clone. The chain is built from TRBV2 and TRBJ1-5, with D hard to call. The CDR3 totals 13 residues. The V gene lost 10 bases and the J gene lost 9 bases, with 19 bases spanning the gap. Per the germline V gene, CDR1 is SNHLY and CDR2 is FYNNEI. The CDR3 reads CANADTEVGPQHF. The CDR3 DNA follows: TGTGCCAACGCTGACACCGAGGTAGGGCCCCAGCATTTT.

V usage is TRBV9 and J usage is TRBJ1-1, with TRBD1 identical over 9 bases. The CDR3 runs 13 residues. J lost 5 bases, V lost 4 bases, and 3 bases had no gene match. CDR1 and CDR2 (germline): SGDLS, YYNGEE. The CDR3 is CASSQTGGTEAFF. Here the CDR3 DNA reads TGTGCCAGCAGCCAGACAGGGGGTACTGAAGCTTTCTTT.

This clone was found a few times. This CDR3 is CAIRPTSGGLEQFF. In nucleotides, the CDR3 is TGTGCCATCAGACCGACTAGCGGGGGGCTAGAGCAGTTCTTC. The chain uses TRBV10-3 and TRBJ2-1, with 13 bases identical to TRBD2. The germline gives CDR1 ENHRY, CDR2 SYGVKD. V was pared by 6 bases and J by 10 bases, with 6 bases of the junction left unmatched. There are 14 residues in the CDR3.

The chain has TRBV4-1 and TRBJ2-1; 7 positions match TRBD1. V gave up 4 bases and J gave up 7 bases; unmatched junction bases: 16. The CDR3 contains 17 residues. Germline CDR1 MGHRA, CDR2 YSYEKL. The CDR3, as DNA: TGCGCCAGCAGCCCCTCAGGGGGAACAGGGTTATTAAATGAGCAGTTCTTC. Amino acids: CASSPSGGTGLLNEQFF.

This clone was detected only a few times. This chain uses TRBV2 with TRBJ1-1, with D unclear. Trimming removed 6 bases from V and 1 base from J, with 9 bases in between. Looked up from germline, CDR1 is SNHLY and CDR2 is FYNNEI. There are 13 residues in the CDR3. The CDR3 spells CASRSLPNTEAFF. CDR3 DNA sequence: TGTGCCAGCAGATCCCTCCCGAACACTGAAGCTTTCTTT.